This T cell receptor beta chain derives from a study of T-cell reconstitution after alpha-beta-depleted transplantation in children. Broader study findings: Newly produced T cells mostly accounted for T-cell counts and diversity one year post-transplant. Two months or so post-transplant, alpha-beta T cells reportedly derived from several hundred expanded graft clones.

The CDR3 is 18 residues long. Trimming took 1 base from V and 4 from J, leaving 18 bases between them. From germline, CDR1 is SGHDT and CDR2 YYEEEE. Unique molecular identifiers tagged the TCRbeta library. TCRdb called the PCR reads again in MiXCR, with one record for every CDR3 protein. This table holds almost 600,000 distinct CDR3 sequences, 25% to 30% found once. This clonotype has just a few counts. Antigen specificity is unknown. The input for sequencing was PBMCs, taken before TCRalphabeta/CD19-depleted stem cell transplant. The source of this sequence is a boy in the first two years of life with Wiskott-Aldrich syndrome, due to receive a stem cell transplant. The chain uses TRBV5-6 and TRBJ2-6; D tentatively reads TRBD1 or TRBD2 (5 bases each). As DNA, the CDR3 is TGTGCCAGCAGCTTGTTGGGGGAGAGGAGTCAGGGGGCCAACGTCCTGACTTTC. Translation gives CASSLLGERSQGANVLTF.